A selection of T cell receptor beta chains follows, all from one sample in a study of tumor and adjacent non-tumor tissue in lung cancer. TCRdb redid the calling of the multiplex PCR reads with MiXCR, one entry per CDR3 protein. The sample lists 200,000 to 250,000 distinct CDR3 sequences; less than 80% were seen once. Source material: lung tumor tissue. Receptors originate from a man aged 55 to 69 with non-small cell lung cancer. The CDR3 runs from the conserved cysteine through the conserved F or W. Each record gives: D gene, V gene, clone size, J gene, CDR3 DNA, CDR3 protein. D genes are given only for firm matches. Only some rows state a clone size, as once, few, many or a class for expanded clones.

D: TRBD1
V: TRBV6-2/TRBV6-3
size: .
J: TRBJ2-7
DNA: TGTGCCAGCAGTTACGGGCCTCCAGGGGGCTATTCCGAGCAGTACTTC
CDR3: CASSYGPPGGYSEQYF

D: .
V: TRBV11-1
size: few
J: TRBJ2-1
DNA: TGTGCCAGCAGCTCTCAAGACAAGACCTACAATGAGCAGTTCTTC
CDR3: CASSSQDKTYNEQFF

D: .
V: TRBV5-1
size: .
J: TRBJ2-5
DNA: TGCGCCAGCACCTGGGGTCGTGGCGAAGGGACCCAGTACTTC
CDR3: CASTWGRGEGTQYF

D: .
V: TRBV28
size: .
J: TRBJ2-7
DNA: TGTGCCAGCAGCCGTTCCTACGAGCGGTACTTC
CDR3: CASSRSYERYF

D: .
V: TRBV6-5
size: few
J: TRBJ1-5
DNA: TGTGCCAGCAGTTTAGGGGCCCATCAGCCCCAGCATTTT
CDR3: CASSLGAHQPQHF

D: .
V: TRBV18
size: .
J: TRBJ1-3
DNA: TGTTCCAGCTCACCGACGGAGACTGGAAACACCATATATTTT
CDR3: CSSSPTETGNTIYF

D: .
V: TRBV6-6
size: many
J: TRBJ2-2
DNA: TGTGCCAGCAGTTACGGGCAGGGTCAGCTGTTTTTT
CDR3: CASSYGQGQLFF

D: .
V: TRBV6-5
size: .
J: TRBJ2-7
DNA: TGTGCCAGCAGCCGGCAGCCTAGGCAATCCTACAAGCAGTACTTC
CDR3: CASSRQPRQSYKQYF

D: .
V: TRBV20-1
size: .
J: TRBJ1-6
DNA: TGCTGTGCTAGAGATCCAATCAGCTCCTATAATTCACCCCCCCACTTT
CDR3: CCARDPISSYNSPPHF

D: TRBD1
V: TRBV11-2
size: .
J: TRBJ1-2
DNA: TGTGCCAGCAACTCCCAACCCCGACAGGGTATCTACGGCTACACCTTC
CDR3: CASNSQPRQGIYGYTF

D: .
V: TRBV6-2/TRBV6-3
size: .
J: TRBJ2-3
DNA: TGTGCCAGCAATTACCGTCAGGCTGCCAATCAGCCCCAGTATTTT
CDR3: CASNYRQAANQPQYF

D: .
V: TRBV29-1
size: .
J: TRBJ2-5
DNA: TGCAGCGTTGACGTTAGGGGGGGATGGGGGGAGACCCAGTACTTC
CDR3: CSVDVRGGWGETQYF

D: .
V: TRBV11-2
size: .
J: TRBJ1-1
DNA: TGTGCCAGCAGCCCATACTTAAACACTGCAGCTTTCTTT
CDR3: CASSPYLNTAAFF

D: TRBD2
V: TRBV24-1
size: .
J: TRBJ2-1
DNA: TGTGCCACCAGTGATTCCACATCTAGCGGGGTACGAAATGAGCAGTTCTTC
CDR3: CATSDSTSSGVRNEQFF

D: TRBD1
V: TRBV6-1
size: .
J: TRBJ2-7
DNA: TGTGCCAGCAGTGCTGGACAGGGGAGGCTGATCGAACATCGGCAGTACTTC
CDR3: CASSAGQGRLIEHRQYF

D: .
V: TRBV12-3/TRBV12-4
size: .
J: TRBJ1-2
DNA: TGTACCAACAGTTTAGCGCGGGGAACGGGTGGCTACACCTTC
CDR3: CTNSLARGTGGYTF

D: .
V: TRBV6-5
size: .
J: TRBJ1-5
DNA: TGTGTCAGCAGCCGGTCGGGCGGTCCCAATCAGCCCCAACATTTT
CDR3: CVSSRSGGPNQPQHF

D: TRBD1
V: TRBV6-2/TRBV6-3
size: once
J: TRBJ2-4
DNA: TGTGACAGCGACAACGGGGCCCGACAGGGGGGAGTAGCCAAAAACATTCAGTACTTC
CDR3: CDSDNGARQGGVAKNIQYF

D: .
V: TRBV20-1
size: many
J: TRBJ2-7
DNA: TGCAGTGCTAGAGACCAGCGGGTATCCTACGAGCAGTACTTC
CDR3: CSARDQRVSYEQYF

D: TRBD1
V: TRBV24-1
size: .
J: TRBJ2-5
DNA: TGTGCCACCAGTGACCTAAGACAGGGTGTGGGGACCCAGTACTTC
CDR3: CATSDLRQGVGTQYF

D: .
V: TRBV11-3
size: .
J: TRBJ2-5
DNA: TGTGCCTACAGCTCGGATGTTTCTTTTGGGGAGACCCAGTACTTC
CDR3: CAYSSDVSFGETQYF

D: .
V: TRBV20-1
size: many
J: TRBJ2-7
DNA: TGCAGTGCTAGCGGGACTGAGAACACCTACGAGCAGTACTTC
CDR3: CSASGTENTYEQYF

D: TRBD2
V: TRBV6-5
size: .
J: TRBJ2-1
DNA: TGTGCCAGCAGTTACCACCCCACGGACAGACGCCATAGCGGGAGCTTTTACAATGAGCAGTTCTTC
CDR3: CASSYHPTDRRHSGSFYNEQFF

D: .
V: TRBV20-1
size: .
J: TRBJ1-2
DNA: TGCAATGCTAGACTCAACAAAGACAACTATGGCTACACCTTC
CDR3: CNARLNKDNYGYTF

D: .
V: TRBV11-3
size: once
J: TRBJ2-7
DNA: TGTGCCAGCAGCTTGGGCGGGGCGTCCTACGAGCAGTACTTC
CDR3: CASSLGGASYEQYF

D: .
V: TRBV6-5
size: .
J: TRBJ1-1
DNA: TGTGCCAGCGACGGGATTGAAGCTTCCTTT
CDR3: CASDGIEASF

D: .
V: TRBV4-2
size: .
J: TRBJ1-5
DNA: TGTGCCAGCAGCCAAGATGCCGGGAGTAATCAGCCCCAGCATTTT
CDR3: CASSQDAGSNQPQHF

D: TRBD1
V: TRBV28
size: .
J: TRBJ1-2
DNA: TGTGCCGGCAGTTCCGGGACAGGGAACTATGGCTACACCTTC
CDR3: CAGSSGTGNYGYTF

D: .
V: TRBV28
size: .
J: TRBJ1-2
DNA: TGTGCCAACAGTTTATCAGGGACCTATGGCTACACCTTC
CDR3: CANSLSGTYGYTF

D: TRBD1
V: TRBV4-1
size: .
J: TRBJ1-5
DNA: TGCGCCAGCGGCCAGGTCAGACAGGGGGGGGGCGGCCAGCCCCAGCATTTT
CDR3: CASGQVRQGGGGQPQHF

D: TRBD2
V: TRBV5-4
size: .
J: TRBJ2-2
DNA: TGTGCCAGCAGCTTCAGACTAGCGGGATATACCGGGGAGCTGTTTTTT
CDR3: CASSFRLAGYTGELFF

D: TRBD2
V: TRBV6-5
size: .
J: TRBJ2-7
DNA: TGTGCCAGCAGTTACACTAGCGGGAACTCCTACGAGCAATACTTC
CDR3: CASSYTSGNSYEQYF

D: .
V: TRBV28
size: .
J: TRBJ2-5
DNA: TGTGCCAGCAGTTTCGGGTTAAGGTCCACCATGGACTTC
CDR3: CASSFGLRSTMDF

D: .
V: TRBV20-1
size: many
J: TRBJ2-4
DNA: TGCAGTGCTTTACTCGAATGGGACATTCAGTACTTC
CDR3: CSALLEWDIQYF

D: TRBD2
V: TRBV5-6
size: .
J: TRBJ2-5
DNA: TGTGTCAGCAGCGGGGGGGAAAGCGGAGAGACCCAGTACTTC
CDR3: CVSSGGESGETQYF

D: .
V: TRBV5-4
size: .
J: TRBJ2-6
DNA: TGTGCCAGCAGCTTGGATAATGCTGGGGCCAACGTCCTGACTTTC
CDR3: CASSLDNAGANVLTF

D: .
V: TRBV20-1
size: once
J: TRBJ2-3
DNA: TGCAGTGCTACTCGGCTAGACACTGATACGCAGTATTTT
CDR3: CSATRLDTDTQYF

D: TRBD1
V: TRBV6-5
size: many
J: TRBJ2-3
DNA: TGTGCCAGCACTCCGGACAGGGGGACAGATACGCAGTATTTT
CDR3: CASTPDRGTDTQYF

D: TRBD1
V: TRBV29-1
size: .
J: TRBJ1-1
DNA: TGCAGCGTAGCGACAGGGGGAATGACTGAAGTTTTCTTT
CDR3: CSVATGGMTEVFF

D: .
V: TRBV20-1
size: few
J: TRBJ1-2
DNA: TGCAGTGCTCGGAGGGATTCCTACTATGGCTACACCTTC
CDR3: CSARRDSYYGYTF

D: .
V: TRBV24-1
size: .
J: TRBJ1-5
DNA: TGTGCCACCAGTGATTATAAGAGCAATCAGCCCCAGCATTTT
CDR3: CATSDYKSNQPQHF

D: TRBD1
V: TRBV20-1
size: .
J: TRBJ2-2
DNA: TGCAGTGCCCAAGGGGGCACCGGAGAGCTGTTTTTT
CDR3: CSAQGGTGELFF

D: TRBD1
V: TRBV29-1
size: .
J: TRBJ1-2
DNA: TGCAGCGAAAAATCCGGGACAGAGTATGGTTACACCTTC
CDR3: CSEKSGTEYGYTF

D: .
V: TRBV6-2/TRBV6-3
size: .
J: TRBJ2-5
DNA: TGTGCCAGCAGTAGCCAGGGGTACCAAGAGTCCCAGCACTTC
CDR3: CASSSQGYQESQHF

D: TRBD1
V: TRBV11-2
size: .
J: TRBJ2-6
DNA: TGTGCCAGCAGCTTATCGATCGGGACAGGGGGCGCGGGGGCCAACGTCCTGATTTTC
CDR3: CASSLSIGTGGAGANVLIF

D: .
V: TRBV20-1
size: once
J: TRBJ1-5
DNA: TGCAGTGCTAGAGATAGGCAGGACTCAGCCCAGCCCCAGCATTTT
CDR3: CSARDRQDSAQPQHF

D: .
V: TRBV12-3/TRBV12-4
size: .
J: TRBJ1-2
DNA: TGTGCCAGCAGTTTAAGGCGGCCAGCGGGTCCTAGCTATGGCTACACCTTC
CDR3: CASSLRRPAGPSYGYTF

D: .
V: TRBV12-3/TRBV12-4
size: .
J: TRBJ1-3
DNA: TGTGTCAGCAGTTTTGGGGCGGGACGGAACACCATATATTTT
CDR3: CVSSFGAGRNTIYF

D: TRBD2
V: TRBV12-3/TRBV12-4
size: .
J: TRBJ2-3
DNA: TGTGTCAGCAGTTTAAGACCAGCGGGGGACACAGATACGCAGTATTTT
CDR3: CVSSLRPAGDTDTQYF

D: .
V: TRBV6-5
size: .
J: TRBJ2-1
DNA: TGTGCCAGTAGTTACTCGTACAGGCCGAGATCCTACAATGAGCAGTTCTTC
CDR3: CASSYSYRPRSYNEQFF

D: .
V: TRBV11-1
size: many
J: TRBJ2-5
DNA: TGTGCCAGCAGCTTATATAGCGAGGGGGGTTCCCAGTACTTC
CDR3: CASSLYSEGGSQYF

D: .
V: TRBV12-3/TRBV12-4
size: .
J: TRBJ2-2
DNA: TGTGCCAGCAGTCCCAAGATCGGGCCCGGGGAGCTGTTTTTT
CDR3: CASSPKIGPGELFF

D: .
V: TRBV12-3/TRBV12-4
size: .
J: TRBJ1-6
DNA: TGTGCCAGCGGGGGCGAGACTGGGAATTCACCCTTCCACTTT
CDR3: CASGGETGNSPFHF

D: .
V: TRBV11-2
size: .
J: TRBJ2-2
DNA: TGTGCCGGCAGCTTAGAAGCGAACGGTGAGCTGTTTTTT
CDR3: CAGSLEANGELFF

D: .
V: TRBV4-1
size: .
J: TRBJ1-1
DNA: TGCGCCAGCAGGCGAGAGGGGGACACTGAAAATTTCTTT
CDR3: CASRREGDTENFF

D: .
V: TRBV11-2
size: .
J: TRBJ1-2
DNA: TGTGCCAGCAACCTCCCCGGGGGCTATGGCTACACCTTC
CDR3: CASNLPGGYGYTF

D: .
V: TRBV20-1
size: few
J: TRBJ2-2
DNA: TGCAGTGCTAGAGCTTCGGGTGGGGGGAGCAACACCGAGGAGTTGTTTTTT
CDR3: CSARASGGGSNTEELFF

D: .
V: TRBV5-1
size: .
J: TRBJ2-5
DNA: TGCGCCAGCAGCTTAGCAGGCATTGGGGAGACCCAGTACTTC
CDR3: CASSLAGIGETQYF

D: .
V: TRBV6-5
size: .
J: TRBJ2-2
DNA: TGTACCAGCAGTTACTCGGGCTTCGGGGAGCTGTTTTTT
CDR3: CTSSYSGFGELFF

D: TRBD2
V: TRBV6-5
size: .
J: TRBJ2-7
DNA: TGTGCCAGCAGAACCGGACTGGGACTAGCGGCTAGCTACTACGAGCAGTACTTC
CDR3: CASRTGLGLAASYYEQYF